This note documents a single T cell receptor beta chain sequence. These data come from a study of T cells after yellow fever vaccination. There are 14 residues in the CDR3. CDR1 MNHNS and CDR2 SASEGT come from the germline V gene. The junction had 16 bases not matched to a gene; V was cut back by 7 bases and J by 13 bases. TCRdb itself ran the 5' RACE reads through MiXCR, one entry per CDR3 protein. The table lists around 250,000 distinct CDR3 sequences, around 7% of them singletons, with approximately 0.87% in the top ten. The starting material was CD4+ T cells sorted from PBMCs, obtained 15 days after the yellow fever booster vaccination. This TCR was recovered from a man aged 25 to 40 who received the YFV17D yellow fever vaccine. The chain employs TRBV6-1 and TRBJ2-7; 10 nucleotides line up with TRBD2. In nucleotides, the CDR3 is TGTGCCAGCATCAAACCCGGGCTAGCGGGAGTGATTTACTTC. This translates into CASIKPGLAGVIYF.